One and the same sample provided the 31 T cell receptor beta chains below, sequenced in a study of beta chain features in type 1 diabetes. Study conclusions and caveats: Type 1 diabetes patients had TCRB CDR3s that were shorter (moderately but significantly so) in all four CD4+ subsets.

The antigens of these receptors remain unknown. The entirety of the isolated RNA underwent reverse transcription, so expressed TCRB transcripts were sequenced. This table comes from immunoSEQ multiplex PCR, and its TCRdb copy is limited to in-frame clones, with some not included. The sample holds over 600,000 clones, roughly 12% seen once. The sequenced sample consisted of naive CD4+ T cells from blood. These receptors all come from a man between 25 and 39 years old with type 1 diabetes.

The chain is built from TRBV7-2 and TRBJ1-2, with D tentatively TRBD1 (5 bases). V shed 6 bases and J shed 8 bases, with 22 bases lying between them. Germline V CDR1 and CDR2: SGHTA, FQGNSA. This CDR3 has 15 amino acids. CDR3 bases: TGTGCCAGCAGTCCACTAGGGCCCAGGGCCGACGGCTACACCTTC. As protein: CASSPLGPRADGYTF. Full variable domain (remainder filled in from reference TRBV7-2 and TRBJ1-2): GAGVSQSPSNKVTEKGKDVELRCDPISGHTALYWYRQSLGQGLEFLIYFQGNSAPDKSGLPSDRFSAERTGGSVSTLTIQRTQQEDSAVYLCASSPLGPRADGYTFGSGTRLTVV.

On this clone: Other DNA sequences within the sample encode an identical CDR3. This sequence joins TRBV9 and TRBJ1-5, with a tentative D call TRBD1 (6 bases). The germline CDR1 and CDR2 sequences are SGDLS and YYNGEE. There are 15 residues in the CDR3. The V and J ends lost 2 bases and 4 bases respectively, with 13 bases between them. The CDR3 sequence is CASSVGAGENQPQHF. Here the CDR3 DNA reads TGTGCCAGCAGCGTCGGGGCAGGGGAGAATCAGCCCCAGCATTTT.

This clone was detected a few times. The rearrangement uses TRBV2 and TRBJ2-5; D gene uncertain. V lost 3 bases and J 7 bases, leaving 12 bases between the germline ends. The germline V gene has CDR1 SNHLY and CDR2 FYNNEI. The CDR3 sequence is 13 residues long. The chain's CDR3 is CASSETARGTQYF. The CDR3 nucleotides are TGTGCCAGCAGTGAGACTGCTAGAGGGACCCAGTACTTC. Looking up the rest from reference TRBV2 and TRBJ2-5 gives the full variable domain: EPEVTQTPSHQVTQMGQEVILRCVPISNHLYFYWYRQILGQKVEFLVSFYNNEISEKSEIFDDQFSVERPDGSNFTLKIRSTKLEDSAMYFCASSETARGTQYFGPGTRLLVL.

This chain links TRBV18 with TRBJ1-5; D is uncertain. The V end lost 3 bases, the J end lost 6 bases, and 18 bases lay between the germline ends. The CDR3 contains 16 residues. Per germline, CDR1 KGHSH and CDR2 LQKENI. CDR3 sequence: CASSPYDYVVIQPQHF. The CDR3 DNA reads as TGTGCCAGCTCACCGTACGACTACGTAGTCATTCAGCCCCAGCATTTT.

This clone has only a few counts. The rearrangement joins TRBV7-9 to TRBJ1-6, with TRBD1 matching over 10 bases. V was clipped by 2 bases and J by 5 bases; unmatched bases: 6. Germline assignment: CDR1 SEHNR and CDR2 FQNEAQ (reference sequence). The CDR3 contains 17 residues. CDR3 DNA: TGTGCCAGCAGCTTACATCGAGGGACAGGGGATAATTCACCCCTCCACTTT. Residues: CASSLHRGTGDNSPLHF.

The genes are TRBV30 and TRBJ2-2, with D unclear. The CDR3 runs 16 residues. Trimming pared 0 bases from V and 0 bases from J, leaving 11 bases between. Germline assignment: CDR1 GTSNPN and CDR2 SVGIG (reference sequence). The CDR3 DNA is TGTGCCTGGAGTGTACAACAGAGTACGAACACCGGGGAGCTGTTTTTT. Its translation: CAWSVQQSTNTGELFF.

This clone showed up just a few times. In DNA, the CDR3 is TGCAGCGCCGGCGGGGGTTACACTGAAGCTTTCTTT. As protein: CSAGGGYTEAFF. The chain couples TRBV29-1 to TRBJ1-1, with a possible D match to TRBD1 (5 bases). CDR3 length equals 12 residues. CDR1 is SQVTM, CDR2 ANQGSEA, per germline. Between the trimmed V and J ends, which lost 7 bases and 3 bases, there was a span of 12 bases.

On this clone itself: Other DNA sequences in this sample translate to the same CDR3. The chain is built from TRBV5-1 and TRBJ2-7; TRBD1 might be the D (5 bases). The V gene lost 3 bases and the J gene lost 3 bases, with 10 bases spanning the gap. The germline V gene has CDR1 SGHRS and CDR2 YFSETQ. The CDR3 totals 13 residues. CDR3: CASSSGQVYEQYF. The CDR3 bases are TGCGCCAGCAGCTCAGGACAAGTCTACGAGCAGTACTTC. The variable domain in full, with the rest retrieved from reference TRBV5-1 and TRBJ2-7, is KAGVTQTPRYLIKTRGQQVTLSCSPISGHRSVSWYQQTPGQGLQFLFEYFSETQRNKGNFPGRFSGRQFSNSRSEMNVSTLELGDSALYLCASSSGQVYEQYFGPGTRLTVT.

V is TRBV7-9 and J is TRBJ2-6; D is undetermined. CDR1 and CDR2 (germline): SEHNR, FQNEAQ (reference sequence). This CDR3 is built from 15 residues. V lost 6 bases and J 2 bases, leaving 11 bases between the germline ends. The CDR3 bases are TGTGCCAGCAGACCCAAGAAAGCTGGGGCCAACGTCCTGACTTTC. Translation gives CASRPKKAGANVLTF.

The CDR3 loop reads CASSQDSAGRTIQYF. CDR3 nucleotide sequence: TGCGCCAGCAGCCAAGATTCGGCAGGGAGGACCATTCAGTACTTC. This chain links TRBV4-3 with TRBJ2-4, with D perhaps matching TRBD2 (6 bases). Trimming removed 0 bases from V and 9 bases from J, with 15 bases in between. The germline V gene has CDR1 LGHNA and CDR2 YSLEER. This CDR3 is built from 15 residues.

This clone was recorded a few times. The chain has TRBV2 and TRBJ1-6, with a weak D call TRBD1 (5 bases). With 0 bases removed from V and 8 bases from J, the gap between germline ends came to 11 bases. Germline CDR1 SNHLY, CDR2 FYNNEI. The CDR3 extends over 15 amino acids. CDR3 sequence reads: CASSEARQPDSPLHF. CDR3 sequence (DNA): TGTGCCAGCAGTGAAGCAAGACAGCCGGATTCACCCCTCCACTTT.

This clone was detected a few times. The genes are TRBV18 and TRBJ2-7; D is ambiguous. The CDR3 has 13 amino acids. Per germline, CDR1 KGHSH and CDR2 LQKENI. The ends were cut back, 4 bases at V and 3 bases at J, with 10 bases in the middle. The DNA of the CDR3 is TGTGCCAGCTCACAGGATACGGGCTACGAGCAGTACTTC. Amino acids: CASSQDTGYEQYF.

The chain carries TRBV29-1 and TRBJ2-5; 13 positions match TRBD2. This CDR3 contains 14 residues. Germline loops: CDR1 SQVTM, CDR2 ANQGSEA. V trimming: 8 bases; J trimming: 2 bases; junction bases outside the gene matches: 5. DNA for the CDR3: TGCAGCACCGAGGGACTAGCGGGGCAAGAGACCCAGTACTTC. It is translated as CSTEGLAGQETQYF.

The chain joins TRBV9 to TRBJ1-2; D unresolved. CDR3 length: 13 amino acids. Germline V gene data show CDR1 as SGDLS and CDR2 as YYNGEE. V lost 4 bases to trimming and J lost 4 bases, with 11 bases between them. The CDR3 loop reads CASSPDGSYGYTF. The CDR3, as DNA: TGTGCCAGCAGCCCAGATGGGTCCTATGGCTACACCTTC.

This chain joins TRBV5-4 and TRBJ2-7, with D perhaps TRBD1 or TRBD2 (5 bases each). The germline gives CDR1 SGHNT, CDR2 YYREEE (reference sequence). The V and J ends lost 4 bases and 9 bases respectively, with 14 bases between them. The CDR3 contains 12 residues. The CDR3 bases are TGTGCCAGCAGCCGGGACGGAAGTCGGCAGTACTTC. Its protein product is CASSRDGSRQYF.

V is TRBV28 and J is TRBJ2-2; 7 positions agree with TRBD1. Germline V gene data show CDR1 as MDHEN and CDR2 as SYDVKM. The CDR3 runs to 16 residues. Unmatched junction bases numbered 7, after V lost 6 bases and J lost 0 bases. For the CDR3, the DNA is TGTGCCAGCAGCTCTACCGGGACAGCGAACACCGGGGAGCTGTTTTTT. Translation: CASSSTGTANTGELFF.

V usage is TRBV6-5 and J usage is TRBJ2-7; D gene uncertain. CDR3 length: 11 amino acids. In germline, CDR1 is MNHEY, CDR2 SVGAGI. The V and J ends lost 6 bases and 2 bases respectively, with 5 bases between them. The CDR3 region is CASSNTYEQYF. DNA of the CDR3: TGTGCCAGCAGCAATACCTACGAGCAGTACTTC.

J is TRBJ1-5 and V is TRBV18; D gene uncertain. The V end was cut by 0 bases, the J end by 7 bases, with 10 bases between. Per the germline V gene, CDR1 is KGHSH and CDR2 is LQKENI. This CDR3 has 14 amino acids. In nucleotides, the CDR3 is TGTGCCAGCTCACCACCGCCGGGGAAGCAGCCCCAGCATTTT. Protein sequence: CASSPPPGKQPQHF. Variable domain in full (rest from reference TRBV18 and TRBJ1-5): NAGVMQNPRHLVRRRGQEARLRCSPMKGHSHVYWYRQLPEEGLKFMVYLQKENIIDESGMPKERFSAEFPKEGPSILRIQQVVRGDSAAYFCASSPPPGKQPQHFGDGTRLSIL.

This clone was counted only a few times. The J gene is TRBJ1-1, the V gene TRBV6-5, with D maybe TRBD1 (5 bases). Germline assignment: CDR1 MNHEY and CDR2 SVGAGI. V gave up 2 bases and J gave up 5 bases, with 18 bases separating them. The CDR3 is made up of 16 amino acids. Written as DNA, the CDR3 is TGTGCCAGCAGTTACGATTCCTACGGGGCTCCTACTGAAGCTTTCTTT. Protein sequence: CASSYDSYGAPTEAFF.

V usage is TRBV30 and J usage is TRBJ1-6; perhaps TRBD1 as D (6 bases). From germline, CDR1 is GTSNPN and CDR2 SVGIG (reference sequence). This CDR3 spans 14 amino acids. The V end was cut by 8 bases, the J end by 7 bases, with 18 bases between. The CDR3 loop reads CAAQGFTGNSPLHF. CDR3 DNA sequence: TGTGCCGCACAGGGTTTCACGGGGAATTCACCCCTCCACTTT.

The chain carries TRBV9 and TRBJ2-7, with 7 positions matching TRBD2. Losses at the gene ends were 4 bases for V and 5 bases for J; bases not matched to a gene: 12. Germline V gene sequence: CDR1 SGDLS, CDR2 YYNGEE. This CDR3 is built from 15 residues. CDR3 in DNA: TGTGCCAGCAGCCCAACTGTGGGGGGGTACCACGAGCAGTACTTC. Encoded protein: CASSPTVGGYHEQYF.

This chain connects TRBV9 to TRBJ1-2; 7 bases line up with TRBD1. Germline-derived CDR1 and CDR2 are SGDLS and YYNGEE. The CDR3 extends over 14 amino acids. Trimming removed 2 bases from V and 0 bases from J; junction bases left unmatched: 1. CDR3 sequence: CASSVQGANYGYTF. CDR3 coding DNA: TGTGCCAGCAGCGTCCAGGGGGCTAACTATGGCTACACCTTC.

The V and J genes are TRBV29-1 and TRBJ1-2; D not certain. Germline loops: CDR1 SQVTM, CDR2 ANQGSEA. CDR3 length: 15 residues. Trimming took 3 bases from V and 4 from J, leaving 18 bases between them. The CDR3 spells CSVEQSAQLSYGYTF. In nucleotides, the CDR3 is TGCAGCGTTGAGCAGTCAGCCCAACTATCCTATGGCTACACCTTC.

V gene TRBV18 combines with J gene TRBJ2-3, with 10 bases fitting TRBD2. The length of the CDR3 is 17 residues. The junction had 9 bases not matched to a gene; V was cut back by 3 bases and J by 3 bases. Germline V gives CDR1 KGHSH, CDR2 LQKENI. The CDR3 DNA follows: TGTGCCAGCTCACCGACCCTAGCGGGGGCCGGGACAGATACGCAGTATTTT. Translation: CASSPTLAGAGTDTQYF.

As for this clone: The same CDR3 can be traced to other DNA sequences in this sample. The chain recombines TRBV29-1 with TRBJ1-6; 7 nucleotides line up with TRBD1. This CDR3 is built from 13 residues. V gave up 4 bases and J gave up 5 bases; unmatched junction bases: 2. The germline V gene encodes CDR1 SQVTM and CDR2 ANQGSEA. The CDR3 DNA reads as TGCAGCGTTGGACAGGGTAATAATTCACCCCTCCACTTT. Translating gives CSVGQGNNSPLHF.

This clone has a handful of counts. The chain joins TRBV7-2 to TRBJ2-3; D assignment may be TRBD1 or TRBD2 (5 bases each). V was clipped by 5 bases and J by 1 base, with 16 bases between them. Per germline, CDR1 SGHTA and CDR2 FQGNSA. The CDR3 sequence is 16 residues long. The CDR3 region is CASSRQSQRGTDTQYF. CDR3 DNA: TGTGCCAGCAGCCGACAGAGTCAGAGGGGCACAGATACGCAGTATTTT.

The chain recombines TRBV6-5 with TRBJ1-2, with D possibly matching TRBD1 (6 bases). The V and J ends lost 6 bases and 7 bases respectively, with 15 bases between them. Germline loops: CDR1 MNHEY, CDR2 SVGAGI. The CDR3 runs to 13 residues. The CDR3 bases are TGTGCCAGCAGCTTACAGGGTCATCGTGGCTACACCTTC. Its translation is CASSLQGHRGYTF.

This clone was counted between two and nine times. The chain has TRBV5-6 and TRBJ1-1; D remains unclear. The CDR3 is 13 amino acids. Germline CDR1 is SGHDT and CDR2 is YYEEEE. V lost 4 bases to trimming and J lost 1 base, with 8 bases between them. For the CDR3, the DNA is TGTGCCAGCAGCGTTAACAGGAACACTGAAGCTTTCTTT. As protein: CASSVNRNTEAFF.

In this sample, this clone turned up a few times. V is TRBV5-4 and J is TRBJ2-3; 13 bases map to TRBD2. The germline gives CDR1 SGHNT, CDR2 YYREEE (reference sequence). There are 16 residues in the CDR3. Unmatched junction bases numbered 4, after V lost 4 bases and J lost 2 bases. The CDR3 DNA is TGTGCCAGCAGCAGAGGGACTAGCGGGAACACAGATACGCAGTATTTT. Its translation: CASSRGTSGNTDTQYF.

V gene TRBV6-5 combines with J gene TRBJ1-2; D gene unclear. This CDR3 is 13 amino acids long. CDR1 MNHEY and CDR2 SVGAGI come from the germline V gene. The V end lost 0 bases, the J end lost 4 bases, and 6 bases lay between the germline ends. The CDR3 sequence: CASSYSMGYGYTF. The CDR3 DNA sequence: TGTGCCAGCAGTTACTCGATGGGCTATGGCTACACCTTC.

The chain employs TRBV9 and TRBJ2-2, with TRBD1 matching over 8 bases. Trimming removed 4 bases from V and 6 bases from J; junction bases left unmatched: 5. Germline V gene data show CDR1 as SGDLS and CDR2 as YYNGEE. This CDR3 contains 14 residues. CDR3 coding DNA: TGTGCCAGCAGCTTTGACAGGGGATCCGGGGAGCTGTTTTTT. Translating it yields CASSFDRGSGELFF.